The 9 T cell receptor beta chains given below trace back to one sample, sequenced in a study of CD8 T cells in Susac syndrome. Random hexamers primed reverse transcription of about 0.45 to 1 ug RNA. MiXCR, run by TCRdb on the immunoSEQ multiplex PCR reads, gives a single entry per CDR3 protein. The data contain some 200,000 distinct CDR3 sequences, over 75% of them singletons. Sequencing was carried out using CD4+ T cells from PBMCs. The receptors were gathered from a human donor with Susac syndrome.

The CDR3 region is CASSPQGLRPSSGNTIYF. CDR3 in DNA: TGTGCCAGCTCACCACAGGGGTTAAGACCCAGCTCTGGAAACACCATATATTTT. The chain employs TRBV18 and TRBJ1-3; D perhaps matches TRBD1 (5 bases). The CDR3 sequence is 18 residues long. Between the trimmed V and J ends, which lost 1 base and 0 bases, there was a span of 16 bases. Germline V gene lookup returns CDR1 KGHSH and CDR2 LQKENI.

The chain uses TRBV7-8 and TRBJ1-3; 7 bases map to TRBD1. Germline-derived CDR1 and CDR2 are SGHVS and FQNEAQ. The V gene end was trimmed by 4 bases and the J gene end by 4 bases; junction bases not matched to a gene: 7. The CDR3 sequence is 15 residues long. CDR3 sequence reads: CASSSDRVSGNTIYF. CDR3 DNA sequence: TGTGCCAGCAGCTCCGACAGGGTTTCCGGAAACACCATATATTTT.

This clonotype was counted a single time. The chain uses TRBV9 and TRBJ2-3, with D possibly being TRBD1 or TRBD2 (5 bases each). This CDR3 has 14 residues. Germline loops: CDR1 SGDLS, CDR2 YYNGEE. The V and J ends lost 0 bases and 5 bases respectively, with 10 bases between them. The CDR3 sequence is CASSVAVGGDTQYF. In DNA, the CDR3 is TGTGCCAGCAGCGTAGCTGTTGGGGGAGATACGCAGTATTTT.

The V call is TRBV10-3, the J call TRBJ2-3; D possibly corresponds to TRBD2 (6 bases). The CDR3 runs to 12 residues. CDR1 and CDR2 from the germline V gene are ENHRY and SYGVKD. The V end lost 3 bases, the J end lost 11 bases, and 12 bases lay between the germline ends. CDR3 in DNA: TGTGCCATCAGTGATCGGGACTGGGGGCAGTATTTT. Protein product: CAISDRDWGQYF.

The sample holds a few counts of this clonotype. The rearrangement joins TRBV4-1 to TRBJ1-5; 7 nucleotides agree with TRBD1. The CDR3 is 15 amino acids. Germline values: CDR1 MGHRA, CDR2 YSYEKL. With V trimmed by 3 bases and J by 0 bases, 2 bases remained unmatched. The CDR3 coding sequence is TGCGCCAGCAGCCAGGGACAGAGTAGCAATCAGCCCCAGCATTTT. The encoded protein is CASSQGQSSNQPQHF.

The J gene is TRBJ2-5, the V gene TRBV15, with 11 bases lining up with TRBD1. Germline CDR1 reads LNHNV; CDR2 reads YYDKDF (reference sequence). J lost 1 base, V lost 4 bases, and 2 bases had no gene match. The CDR3 length is 15 residues. The chain's CDR3 is CATSTGQGAQETQYF. As DNA, the CDR3 is TGTGCCACCAGCACTGGACAGGGGGCCCAAGAGACCCAGTACTTC. Together with reference TRBV15 and TRBJ2-5, the CDR3 gives the full variable domain: DAMVIQNPRYQVTQFGKPVTLSCSQTLNHNVMYWYQQKSSQAPKLLFHYYDKDFNNEADTPDNFQSRRPNTSFCFLDIRSPGLGDTAMYLCATSTGQGAQETQYFGPGTRLLVL.

The V and J genes are TRBV6-6 and TRBJ1-6, with 7 bases aligning to TRBD1. Germline CDR1 MNHNY, CDR2 SVGAGI (reference sequence). CDR3 length: 15 amino acids. J was trimmed by 7 bases and V by 2 bases; bases with no gene match: 5. The CDR3 spells CASSYETGNNSPLHF. In nucleotides, the CDR3 is TGTGCCAGCAGTTACGAGACAGGGAACAATTCACCCCTCCACTTT.

In DNA, the CDR3 is TGTGCCAGCAGCCGACTAGCGGGAGGGGTGAATGAGCAGTTCTTC. Its translation is CASSRLAGGVNEQFF. The chain couples TRBV6-1 to TRBJ2-1, with 14 bases fitting TRBD2. Germline V CDR1 and CDR2: MNHNS, SASEGT. This CDR3 has 15 amino acids. J was trimmed by 7 bases and V by 6 bases; bases with no gene match: 5.

V usage is TRBV5-1 and J usage is TRBJ2-7, with 7 bases identical to TRBD2. The germline V gene encodes CDR1 SGHRS and CDR2 YFSETQ. With V trimmed by 4 bases and J by 6 bases, 7 bases remained unmatched. The CDR3 is 13 amino acids. The CDR3 is CASSVRTSREQYF. The CDR3 coding sequence is TGCGCCAGCAGCGTGAGGACTAGTCGCGAGCAGTACTTC.